These 5 T cell receptor beta chains were all obtained from the same sample, sequenced in a study of OX40 agonist ivuxolimab in advanced cancers. The assay was immunoSEQ multiplex PCR, and TCRdb's table has in-frame clones only and misses some. The data contain about 34,000 clones, around 90% of them seen just once; the ten biggest clones take up around 4%. Specimen: CD4+ or CD8+ T cells sorted from blood, collected in a trial of the OX40 agonist ivuxolimab. These receptors all come from an adult with an advanced solid tumor such as melanoma, head and neck, liver or kidney cancer.

This rearrangement joins TRBV21-1 to TRBJ2-5; the table's D call TRBD1 went unverified against the DNA. The DNA matches TRBJ2-7 better at its end, which makes the J call doubtful. TRBV21-1 is recorded as a pseudogene. This CDR3 is built from 14 residues. CDR3 sequence (DNA): TGTGCCAGCGGGAACAGGGGGCGCCTCTACGAGCAGTACTTC. Encoded protein: CASGNRGRLYEQYF.

This clone has only one observation. The rearrangement links TRBV7-2 to TRBJ2-7; TRBD1 might be the D (7 bases). Trimming took 2 bases from V and 3 from J, leaving 11 bases between them. Germline CDR1 reads SGHTA; CDR2 reads FQGNSA. CDR3 length: 14 residues. Here the CDR3 reads CASSLQGGGYEQYF. The DNA of the CDR3 is TGTGCCAGCAGCTTACAGGGGGGAGGCTACGAGCAGTACTTC. Filled out from reference TRBV7-2 and TRBJ2-7, the complete variable domain reads GAGVSQSPSNKVTEKGKDVELRCDPISGHTALYWYRQSLGQGLEFLIYFQGNSAPDKSGLPSDRFSAERTGGSVSTLTIQRTQQEDSAVYLCASSLQGGGYEQYFGPGTRLTVT.

The rearrangement joins TRBV2 to TRBJ2-7; 7 bases map to TRBD2. The CDR3 totals 16 residues. V was pared by 7 bases and J by 6 bases, with 18 bases of the junction left unmatched. Germline CDR1 SNHLY, CDR2 FYNNEI. CDR3 nucleotide sequence: TGTGCCAGCACCCTTGATTTAGCGGGCCTACGGGGCGAGCAGTACTTC. Its translation is CASTLDLAGLRGEQYF.

V usage is TRBV6-1 and J usage is TRBJ2-1; 10 bases agree with TRBD1. V shed 7 bases and J 6 bases; nucleotides not matched to a gene: 9. Germline V lookup: CDR1 MNHNS, CDR2 SASEGT. The CDR3 has 15 amino acids. The CDR3 sequence: CASNLGTGVTNEQFF. In nucleotides, the CDR3 is TGTGCCAGCAACCTGGGGACAGGGGTTACCAATGAGCAGTTCTTC.

This rearrangement joins TRBV2 to TRBJ1-5; 9 bases match TRBD1. This CDR3 comprises 13 residues. V gave up 8 bases and J gave up 4 bases; unmatched junction bases: 3. Germline-derived CDR1 and CDR2 are SNHLY and FYNNEI. CDR3 protein: CASGGTGNQPQHF. CDR3 nucleotides: TGTGCCAGCGGAGGGACAGGGAATCAGCCCCAGCATTTT. The full variable domain, completed using reference TRBV2 and TRBJ1-5, is EPEVTQTPSHQVTQMGQEVILRCVPISNHLYFYWYRQILGQKVEFLVSFYNNEISEKSEIFDDQFSVERPDGSNFTLKIRSTKLEDSAMYFCASGGTGNQPQHFGDGTRLSIL.